The clone carrying this T cell receptor (beta chain) has at least ten counts. The antigen remains undetermined. Stable disease denoted Graves' hyperthyroidism without ophthalmopathy progression within 18 months. The sample belongs to a study of T cells in Graves' hyperthyroidism and ophthalmopathy. Findings and caveats of the study: Progression to ophthalmopathy was predicted a median of roughly 6.6 months early.

RNA transcripts served as the template for amplifying TCR beta CDR3 regions. Primed by the HTBI set, a first-round RT-PCR was run on the TCR CDR3. In TCRdb, the multiplex PCR reads were re-called with MiXCR into one record per CDR3 protein. The table records some 720,000 distinct CDR3 sequences, about a sixth of them present only once. Trimming at V came to 0 bases and at J to 2 bases, leaving 4 bases not matched to a gene. The germline gives CDR1 LGHDT, CDR2 YNNKEL (reference sequence). The CDR3 is 16 residues long. V is TRBV3-1 and J is TRBJ2-7; 10 bases fit TRBD1. The sequenced sample consisted of blood. The receptor was isolated from a man between 18 and 29 years old with Graves' hyperthyroidism. The CDR3 region is CASSQDGTGVAYEQYF. CDR3 DNA sequence: TGTGCCAGCAGCCAAGACGGGACAGGGGTAGCCTACGAGCAGTACTTC.